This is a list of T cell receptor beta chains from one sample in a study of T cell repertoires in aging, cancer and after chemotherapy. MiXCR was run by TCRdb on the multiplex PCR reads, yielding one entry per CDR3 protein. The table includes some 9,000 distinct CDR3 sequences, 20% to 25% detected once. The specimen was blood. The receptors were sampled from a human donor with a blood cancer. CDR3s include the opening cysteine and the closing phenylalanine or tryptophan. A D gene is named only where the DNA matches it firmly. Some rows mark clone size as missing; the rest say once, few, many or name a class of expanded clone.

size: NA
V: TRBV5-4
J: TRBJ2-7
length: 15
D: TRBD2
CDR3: CASSPGGSSSYEQYF
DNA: TGTGCCAGCAGCCCGGGAGGATCAAGCTCCTACGAGCAGTACTTC

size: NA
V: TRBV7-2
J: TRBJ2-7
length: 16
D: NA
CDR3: CASSLNPGTVKGEQYF
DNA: TGTGCCAGCAGCTTAAACCCCGGGACGGTTAAAGGCGAGCAGTACTTC

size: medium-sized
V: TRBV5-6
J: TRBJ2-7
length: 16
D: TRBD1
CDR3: CASSWKGTGLPYEQYF
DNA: TGTGCCAGCAGCTGGAAGGGGACAGGGCTTCCCTACGAGCAGTACTTC

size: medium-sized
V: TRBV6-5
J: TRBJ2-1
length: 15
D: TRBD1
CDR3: CASSYEGGAYNEQFF
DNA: TGTGCCAGCAGTTACGAAGGGGGCGCGTACAATGAGCAGTTCTTC

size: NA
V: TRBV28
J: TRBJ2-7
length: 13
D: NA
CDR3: CASAGPPSYEQYF
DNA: TGTGCCAGCGCGGGGCCTCCCTCCTACGAGCAGTACTTC

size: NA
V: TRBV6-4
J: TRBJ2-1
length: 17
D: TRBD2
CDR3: CASSDFWGKRDYNEQFF
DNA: TGTGCCAGCAGTGACTTTTGGGGGAAGCGGGATTACAATGAGCAGTTCTTC

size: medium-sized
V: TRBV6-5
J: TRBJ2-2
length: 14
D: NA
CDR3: CAIGGNSNTGELFF
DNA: TGTGCCATAGGGGGAAACTCAAACACCGGGGAGCTGTTTTTT

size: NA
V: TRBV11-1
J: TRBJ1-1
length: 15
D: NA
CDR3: CASSLEYARNTEAFF
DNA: TGTGCCAGCAGCTTAGAGTACGCCAGGAACACTGAAGCCTTCTTT

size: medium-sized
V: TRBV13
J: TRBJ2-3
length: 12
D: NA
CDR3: CASSSRGDTQYF
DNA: TGTGCCAGCAGCTCCCGAGGGGATACGCAGTATTTT

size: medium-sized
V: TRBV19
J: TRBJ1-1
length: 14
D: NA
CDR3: CASSIGPRNTEAFF
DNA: TGTGCCAGTAGTATAGGGCCGAGGAACACTGAAGCTTTCTTT

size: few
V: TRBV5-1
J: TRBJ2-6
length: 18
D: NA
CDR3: CASSLVVSFGAGANVLTF
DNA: TGCGCCAGCAGCTTGGTCGTTTCTTTCGGGGCTGGGGCCAACGTCCTGACTTTC

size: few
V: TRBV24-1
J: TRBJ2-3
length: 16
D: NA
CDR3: CATSDGRGAPTDTQYF
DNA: TGTGCCACCAGTGATGGACGGGGGGCCCCCACAGATACGCAGTATTTT

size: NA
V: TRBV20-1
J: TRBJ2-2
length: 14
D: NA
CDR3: CSASGTSNTGELFF
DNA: TGCAGTGCTTCCGGGACTTCGAACACCGGGGAGCTGTTTTTT

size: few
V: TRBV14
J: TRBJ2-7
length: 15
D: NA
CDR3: CASSQDSRGSYEQYF
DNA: TGTGCCAGCAGCCAAGACTCTCGCGGCTCCTACGAGCAGTACTTC

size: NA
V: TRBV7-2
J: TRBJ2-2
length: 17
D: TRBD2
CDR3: CASTRLAGGFYAGELFF
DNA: TGTGCCAGCACCCGACTAGCGGGAGGGTTCTACGCCGGGGAGCTGTTTTTT

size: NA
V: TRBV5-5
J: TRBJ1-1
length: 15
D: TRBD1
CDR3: CASSTGQGVDTEAFF
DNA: TGCGCCAGCAGCACCGGACAGGGGGTGGACACTGAAGCTTTCTTT

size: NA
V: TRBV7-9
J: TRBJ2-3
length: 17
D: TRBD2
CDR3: CASSSVKTSGWTDTQYF
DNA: TGTGCCAGCAGCTCAGTAAAAACTAGCGGGTGGACAGATACGCAGTATTTT

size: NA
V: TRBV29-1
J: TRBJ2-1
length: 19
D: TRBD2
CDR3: CSVEEGLAGGYFSYNEQFF
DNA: TGCAGCGTTGAAGAGGGACTAGCGGGAGGATATTTCTCCTACAATGAGCAGTTCTTC

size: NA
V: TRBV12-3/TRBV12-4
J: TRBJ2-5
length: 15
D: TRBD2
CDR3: CASSFRGGYQETQYF
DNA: TGTGCCAGCAGTTTCCGGGGGGGGTACCAAGAGACCCAGTACTTC

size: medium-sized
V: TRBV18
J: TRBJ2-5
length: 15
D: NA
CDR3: CASSRALPGAETQYF
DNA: TGTGCCAGCTCACGAGCCCTACCTGGGGCGGAGACCCAGTACTTC

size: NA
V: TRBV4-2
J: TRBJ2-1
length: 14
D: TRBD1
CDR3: CASSHPDRVNEQFF
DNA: TGCGCCAGCAGCCACCCCGACAGGGTCAATGAGCAGTTCTTC